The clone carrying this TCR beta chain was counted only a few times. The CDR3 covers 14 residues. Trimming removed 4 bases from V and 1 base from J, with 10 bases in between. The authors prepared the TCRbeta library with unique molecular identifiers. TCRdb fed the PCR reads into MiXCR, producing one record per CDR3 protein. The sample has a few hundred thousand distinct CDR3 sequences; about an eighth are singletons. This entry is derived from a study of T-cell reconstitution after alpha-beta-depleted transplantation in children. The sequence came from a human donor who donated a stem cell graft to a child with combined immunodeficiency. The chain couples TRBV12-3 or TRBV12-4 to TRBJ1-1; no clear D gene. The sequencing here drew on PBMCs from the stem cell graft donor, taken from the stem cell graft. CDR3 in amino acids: CASSSQPENTEAFF. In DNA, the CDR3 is TGTGCCAGCAGTTCACAACCGGAGAACACTGAAGCTTTCTTT.